This T cell receptor (beta chain) was identified in a study of blood T cell repertoires in COVID-19 (dated by TCRdb to 2020 to 2022). General notes on the study: Collaborator samples came from the United States, Italy and Spain and covered acute and convalescent phases of COVID-19. The sample metadata nearly always contained a de-identified subject ID, COVID-19 status, age in years and sex. Subjects who had been exposed to COVID-19, were actively infected with it, or had recovered from it provided the deeply sampled blood TCRbeta repertoires that made up the dataset. The repertoires were released in a freely available public database intended as a resource for research on the immune response to SARS-CoV-2. Samples were obtained from the ongoing ImmuneRACE study (first 160 participants) and from roughly 1,300 subjects provided by 6 global collaborators. The material from the prospective study consisted of cDNA or gDNA derived from T cells, B-cell-depleted T cells, or PBMCs. Where available, HLA class I and class II types were taken from metadata supplied by the sample provider and were not determined by assay-based typing.

General conclusions and limits of the study: The amount of clinical and demographic metadata varied by source and participant and was provided uncurated.

In regard to this clone: Its binding antigen is unknown. Base quality data are lacking; no much larger clone is found one base away.

Whole blood was collected in K2EDTA tubes by collaborating institutions according to the institutions' own protocols. For TCRbeta analysis, collaborators shipped samples as frozen whole blood, isolated PBMCs, or DNA extracted from either of those sample types. CDR1 is given as MNHNY and CDR2 as SVGAGI, both from the germline V gene (reference sequence). At the junction V is shortened by 4 bases and J by 8 bases, with 11 bases in between. Its CDR3 holds 13 amino acids, cysteine through phenylalanine. Only the CDR3 part of the read is kept: 39 bases, read in frame from the first base. The immunoSEQ Assay, a bias-controlled multiplex PCR, was used to amplify TCRbeta CDR3 regions from genomic DNA. The authors' pipeline ran thus. Within the assay, amplification of reference gene primers was used to estimate how many nucleated cells each sample contained. To quantify the absolute abundance of each unique TCRbeta CDR3 rearrangement, sequence reads were collapsed and filtered. For each sample, productive Simpson clonality was calculated by taking the square root of Simpson's diversity index across productive rearrangements. TCRdb re-hosts the immuneACCESS table, in-frame sequences only. Its copies lack some clones; in the studies checked, an unresolved V gene accounts for under half of them, and the cause for the rest is not known. Clone size and V and J calls were adopted from that table, with D and trimming inferred from the DNA. The table for this sample lists more than 200,000 clones; less than 90% of them were counted only once. The ten largest clones take up 2% to 3% of the sample.

The sequence links TRBV6-6 to TRBJ1-4; the D region possibly corresponds to TRBD1 (5 bases align). Material for sequencing was peripheral blood. The TCR originated in a woman between 70 and 85 years old with active or convalescent COVID-19. The nucleotides read TGTGCCAGCAGTTTTATTTCAGGGGAAAAACTGTTTTTT. This sequence encodes CASSFISGEKLFF.